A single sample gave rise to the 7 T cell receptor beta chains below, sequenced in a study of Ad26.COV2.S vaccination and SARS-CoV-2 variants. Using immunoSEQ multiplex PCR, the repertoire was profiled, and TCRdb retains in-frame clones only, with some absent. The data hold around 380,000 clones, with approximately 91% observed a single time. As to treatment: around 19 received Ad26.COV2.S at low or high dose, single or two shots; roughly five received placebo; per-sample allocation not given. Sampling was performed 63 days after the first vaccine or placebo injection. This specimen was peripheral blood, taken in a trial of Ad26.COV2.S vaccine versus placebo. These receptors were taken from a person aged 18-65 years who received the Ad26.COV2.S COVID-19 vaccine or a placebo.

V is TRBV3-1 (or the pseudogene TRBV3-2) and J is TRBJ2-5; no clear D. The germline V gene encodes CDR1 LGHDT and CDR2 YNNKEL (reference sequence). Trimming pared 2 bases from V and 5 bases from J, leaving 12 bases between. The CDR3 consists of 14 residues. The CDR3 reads CASSQNGISETQYF. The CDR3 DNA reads TGTGCCAGCAGCCAAAATGGCATCTCGGAGACCCAGTACTTC.

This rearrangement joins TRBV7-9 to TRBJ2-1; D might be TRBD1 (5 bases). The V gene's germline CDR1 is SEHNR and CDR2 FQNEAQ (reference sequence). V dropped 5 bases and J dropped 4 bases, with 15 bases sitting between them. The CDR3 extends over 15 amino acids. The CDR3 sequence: CASSPWGRRYNEQFF. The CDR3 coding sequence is TGTGCCAGCAGCCCCTGGGGCAGGAGATACAATGAGCAGTTCTTC.

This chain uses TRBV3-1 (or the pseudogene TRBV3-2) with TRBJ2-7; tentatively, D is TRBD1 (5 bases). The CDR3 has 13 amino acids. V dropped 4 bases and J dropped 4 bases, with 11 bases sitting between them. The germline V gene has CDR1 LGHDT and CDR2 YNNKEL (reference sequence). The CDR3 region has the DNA TGTGCCAGCAGCCGGGGCAGGCGGTACGAGCAGTACTTC. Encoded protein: CASSRGRRYEQYF.

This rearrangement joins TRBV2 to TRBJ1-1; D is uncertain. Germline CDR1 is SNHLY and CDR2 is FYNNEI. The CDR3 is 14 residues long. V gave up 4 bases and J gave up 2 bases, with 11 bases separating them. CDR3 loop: CASSVIRENTEAFF. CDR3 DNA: TGTGCCAGCAGTGTAATACGGGAAAACACTGAAGCTTTCTTT.

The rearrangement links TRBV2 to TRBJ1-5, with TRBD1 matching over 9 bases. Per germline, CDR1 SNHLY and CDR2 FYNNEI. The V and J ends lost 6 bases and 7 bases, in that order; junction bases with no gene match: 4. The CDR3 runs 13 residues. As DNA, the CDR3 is TGTGCCAGCAGGGGGGACAGGGAACAGCCCCAGCATTTT. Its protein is CASRGDREQPQHF.

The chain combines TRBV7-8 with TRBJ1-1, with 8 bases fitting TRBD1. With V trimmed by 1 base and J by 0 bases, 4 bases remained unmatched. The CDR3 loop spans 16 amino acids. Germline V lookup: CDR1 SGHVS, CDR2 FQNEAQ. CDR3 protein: CASSLDGTGLNTEAFF. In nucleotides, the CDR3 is TGTGCCAGCAGCTTAGACGGGACAGGACTGAACACTGAAGCTTTCTTT.

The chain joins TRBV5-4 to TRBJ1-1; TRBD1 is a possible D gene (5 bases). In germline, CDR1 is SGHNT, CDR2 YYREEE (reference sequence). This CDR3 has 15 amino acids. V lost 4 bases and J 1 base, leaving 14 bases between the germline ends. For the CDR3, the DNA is TGTGCCAGCAGCCCGGGGGGGGTCAGGAACACTGAAGCTTTCTTT. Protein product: CASSPGGVRNTEAFF.